This T cell receptor beta chain was identified in a study of CXCR3-negative and CXCR3-positive naive CD8 T cells (dated by TCRdb to about 2019). With regard to the full study: In total, some 130 million TRB reads were obtained, or roughly 1.5 +/- 0.3 million reads per library. Diversity and physicochemical repertoire analyses were performed on 11 donors pooled from two independent experiments. The TRBV-TRBJ cluster analysis covered naive subsets from about 5 donors and memory cells from 3 donors.

The reads were generated on a NextSeq 550. The Human TCR Profiling Kit (MiLaboratory) was used to prepare UMI-labeled 5' RACE TRB cDNA libraries. The full amount of extracted RNA was used for cDNA synthesis, and the full amount of resulting cDNA was used for PCR amplification. The libraries were made side by side, with each library going through the same number of PCR cycles. The source study handled its data this way. With a requirement of at least two reads per UMI, MIGEC and MiXCR extracted about 50,000 +/- 10,000 unique UMI-labeled TRB cDNA molecules per library. Each library averaged around 40,000 +/- 10,000 functional in-frame TRB CDR3 nucleotide clonotypes without stop codons. Diversity metrics, including normalized Shannon-Wiener and Chao1, were computed in VDJtools after downsampling to 5000 UMI-labeled TRB molecules per sample. Clonotype-size-weighted physicochemical properties of the central five CDR3 residues (interaction energy, strength, volume and Kidera factor 4) were computed in VDJtools. Each entry corresponds to one CDR3 protein sequence from reads that TCRdb reprocessed, and DNA is not given. TCRdb, not the authors, supplied the V and J calls. The table for this sample shows 150,000 to 180,000 distinct CDR3 sequences. The ten biggest clones cover 0.45% to 0.6% of the sample.

General findings and caveats noted by the study authors: TRB CDR3s from CXCR3-positive naive cells showed higher hydrophobicity (lower Kidera factor 4), lower energy, and higher strength and volume indices than CXCR3-negative naive cells. Because CXCR3 expression was partially decreased after cryopreservation, freshly isolated PBMCs were used for most assays. Both naive subsets had comparably high repertoire diversity, while memory CD8+ T cells had much lower repertoire diversity. Because surface CD5, which has been linked to self-reactivity in mice, was comparable between naive subsets, TCR interaction strength was also inferred from TRB CDR3 physicochemical properties. Similar TRBV-TRBJ usage was shown by naive CXCR3-negative and CXCR3-positive cells from the same donor, whereas distinct patterns were shown by memory cells.

The CDR3 holds 18 amino acids from the cysteine to the phenylalanine. Only the protein is on record. As regards this clonotype: The specificity of this receptor is unknown.

Each CD8+ T cell subset was flow-sorted in triplicate, with over 250,000 cells per subset placed directly into RLT lysis buffer. To exclude memory contaminants, naive CD8+ T cells were stringently defined as CD45RO-CCR7+CD27+CD95-. Peripheral blood mononuclear cells were isolated from buffy coats by standard density gradient centrifugation. Naive CXCR3-negative and CXCR3-positive CD8+ T cells were flow-sorted using a FACSAria III. An RNeasy Mini Kit was used to extract total RNA from the sorted cells. The specimen was naive CXCR3+ CD8+ T cells from blood. The cell subset or site label here, explained by the study, means: CD45RO-CCR7+CD27+CD95- naive CD8+ T cells expressing CXCR3 (TNR3+). The clonotype comes from a human donor in good health. Some clones in this sample may be carry-over from other donors' samples. The rearranged chain carries TRBV12-3 or TRBV12-4 and TRBJ2-1; TCRdb designates TRBD2, a call that cannot be tested without DNA. The CDR3 sequence is CASSGTSGGAFSYNEQFF.